There are a few counts of the clone carrying this TCR beta chain. The target antigen is unknown. The data derive from a study of T cell repertoires in cytomegalovirus infection. Study information: A matching HLA type, together with CMV infection, was signaled by public TCR beta signatures. Study findings and constraints: Predominance within the ex vivo response was attributable to HLA-C-restricted CMV-specific TCR beta clonotypes.

The V end lost 1 base, the J end lost 2 bases, and 4 bases lay between the germline ends. Germline loops: CDR1 KGHDR, CDR2 SFDVKD. The CDR3 is made up of 13 amino acids. MiXCR, run by TCRdb on the reads, gives a single entry per CDR3 protein. The repertoire holds some 150,000 distinct CDR3 sequences, with 20% to 25% as singletons. The TCR was taken from a human donor in good health (CMV status not recorded). Some clones in this sample may be carry-over from other donors' samples. The sample was PBMCs. The genes are TRBV24-1 and TRBJ2-5; D is unclear. The CDR3 is CATSDLLQETQYF. The CDR3, as DNA: TGTGCCACCAGTGATTTACTACAAGAGACCCAGTACTTC.